This is a list of T cell receptor beta chains from one sample in a study of identical twins. TCRdb re-called the 5' RACE reads with MiXCR, one entry per CDR3 protein. The sample has roughly 770,000 distinct CDR3 sequences; about 20% are singletons. The data were also submitted as part of a second study, on T cells expressing NK-cell markers.

The source material was PBMCs. Source of these receptors: a young woman in good health. The CDR3 runs from the conserved cysteine through the conserved F or W. A row's size may be missing; if present it is once, few, many or a size class.

len	abundance	v_gene	CDR3aa
17	.	TRBV27	CASSLFQVTSRDNEQFF
15	.	TRBV5-8	CASSSGTYSYNEQFF
14	.	TRBV18	CASSSTRGQETQYF
14	.	TRBV7-7	CASSPRTGRETQYF
16	.	TRBV7-9	CASSFAGVESFYGYTF
16	few	TRBV7-9	CASSFSGGKSYNEQFF
16	once	TRBV15	CATSRDSYRAGNEQFF
13	.	TRBV18	CASSPGTAQPQHF
16	few	TRBV10-3	CAISDPTSGASYEQYF
13	.	TRBV19	CASTSRGNTEAFF